The rows below give T cell receptor beta chains drawn from one sample of a study of cytomegalovirus exposure and HLA in healthy donors. Produced via immunoSEQ multiplex PCR; TCRdb's table is partial and in-frame only. In the table there are fewer than 250,000 clones, 85% to 90% of which are singletons. Specimen: PBMCs. The receptor source for this set is a man in his late teens or twenties in good health and CMV-seronegative. The CDR3 runs from the conserved cysteine through the conserved F or W. D genes are given only for firm matches. Not all rows give a size; the values are once, few, many and, for expanded clones, a class.

TRBV2	-	TRBJ2-7	-	CASTTRGGGGYEQYF	TGTGCCAGCACAACCCGGGGAGGGGGAGGTTACGAGCAGTACTTC
TRBV28	-	TRBJ1-6	TRBD1	CASSRIWDRGTYNSPLHF	TGTGCCAGCAGTAGGATATGGGACAGGGGAACCTATAATTCACCCCTCCACTTT
TRBV27	-	TRBJ2-2	-	CASSFLQANTGELFF	TGTGCCAGCAGTTTTTTACAAGCGAACACCGGGGAGCTGTTTTTT
TRBV7-9	once	TRBJ2-5	TRBD1	CASSRDRQETQYF	TGTGCCAGCAGCCGGGACAGGCAAGAGACCCAGTACTTC
TRBV2	-	TRBJ2-2	TRBD2	CASSDPGTKGGELFF	TGTGCCAGCAGTGATCCTGGGACTAAAGGCGGGGAGCTGTTTTTT
TRBV2	-	TRBJ2-7	-	CASSEARHRFSYEQYF	TGTGCCAGCAGTGAAGCTCGCCACAGGTTCTCCTACGAGCAGTACTTC
TRBV7-9	-	TRBJ2-5	-	CASSTADSMYQETQYF	TGTGCCAGCAGCACAGCGGATTCAATGTACCAAGAGACCCAGTACTTC
TRBV5-1	once	TRBJ1-5	TRBD1	CASSLQGRKNQPQHF	TGCGCCAGCAGCTTACAGGGGAGAAAAAATCAGCCCCAGCATTTT
TRBV5-4	-	TRBJ1-1	-	CASSLDQVNTEAFF	TGTGCCAGCAGCTTGGATCAGGTTAACACTGAAGCTTTCTTT
TRBV2	few	TRBJ1-5	-	CASSAGTPYQPQHF	TGTGCCAGCAGTGCGGGGACACCGTATCAGCCCCAGCATTTT
TRBV2	-	TRBJ1-2	-	CASVRGGGYTF	TGTGCCAGCGTACGAGGGGGTGGCTACACCTTC
TRBV19	-	TRBJ1-5	-	CASSNGGILYSNQPQHF	TGTGCCAGTAGCAACGGGGGGATCCTTTATAGCAATCAGCCCCAGCATTTT
TRBV25-1	few	TRBJ1-5	-	CASSALVSNQPQHF	TGTGCCAGCAGTGCATTAGTTAGCAATCAGCCCCAGCATTTT
TRBV7-2	-	TRBJ2-7	-	CASRSPGSYEQYF	TGTGCCAGCCGCTCGCCGGGCTCCTACGAGCAGTACTTC
TRBV28	-	TRBJ2-7	TRBD1	CASGSRQGGVYEQYF	TGTGCCAGCGGTTCACGACAGGGCGGTGTCTACGAGCAGTACTTC
TRBV27	-	TRBJ1-5	-	CASSSYQGSDNQPQHF	TGTGCCAGCAGTTCATACCAGGGTAGTGACAATCAGCCCCAGCATTTT
TRBV7-3	-	TRBJ2-7	TRBD2	CASSLSGGSGF	TGTGCCAGCAGCCTATCCGGGGGGTCGGGCTTC
TRBV2	-	TRBJ2-3	TRBD2	CASWVLGAGTDTQYF	TGTGCCAGCTGGGTATTAGGAGCGGGGACAGATACGCAGTATTTT
TRBV29-1	-	TRBJ2-1	-	CSVLGLAETYNEQFF	TGCAGCGTTCTTGGCCTAGCTGAGACCTACAATGAGCAGTTCTTC
TRBV18	-	TRBJ2-5	TRBD1	CASSPGSGQGGGTQYF	TGTGCCAGCTCACCAGGTTCCGGACAGGGCGGTGGGACCCAGTACTTC
TRBV5-1	-	TRBJ2-7	-	CASSAGGTVSSYEQYF	TGCGCCAGCAGCGCGGGCGGGACGGTGAGCTCCTACGAGCAGTACTTC
TRBV4-2	-	TRBJ1-5	-	CASSQDFGQPQHF	TGTGCCAGCAGCCAAGATTTCGGTCAGCCCCAGCATTTT
TRBV29-1	once	TRBJ2-5	TRBD1	CSVVPGQGRKQETQYF	TGCAGCGTTGTACCGGGACAGGGGAGGAAACAAGAGACCCAGTACTTC
TRBV5-6	-	TRBJ1-3	-	CASSFTVIGNTIYF	TGTGCCAGCAGCTTCACAGTTATAGGAAACACCATATATTTT
TRBV29-1	-	TRBJ1-1	TRBD1	CSGVQGAGAFF	TGCAGCGGGGTGCAGGGGGCAGGAGCTTTCTTT